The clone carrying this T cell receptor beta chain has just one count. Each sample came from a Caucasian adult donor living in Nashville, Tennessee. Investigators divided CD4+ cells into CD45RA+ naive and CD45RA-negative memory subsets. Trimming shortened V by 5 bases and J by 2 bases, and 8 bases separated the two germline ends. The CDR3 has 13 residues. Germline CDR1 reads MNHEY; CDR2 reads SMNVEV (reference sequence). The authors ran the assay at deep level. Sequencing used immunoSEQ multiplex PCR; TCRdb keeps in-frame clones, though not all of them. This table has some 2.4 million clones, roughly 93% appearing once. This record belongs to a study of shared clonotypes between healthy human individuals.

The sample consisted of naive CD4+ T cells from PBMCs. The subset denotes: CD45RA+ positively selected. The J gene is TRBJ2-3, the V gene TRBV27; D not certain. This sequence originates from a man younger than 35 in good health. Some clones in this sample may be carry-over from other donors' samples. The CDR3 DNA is TGTGCCAGCAGTGCGTATCCCACAGATACGCAGTATTTT. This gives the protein CASSAYPTDTQYF.